A selection of T cell receptor beta chains follows, all from one sample in a study of blood T cells in healthy people across ages. TCRdb re-called the 5' RACE reads through MiXCR, storing one row per CDR3 protein. In the table there are over 1,300,000 distinct CDR3 sequences, 45% to 70% of which are singletons. The sequenced sample consisted of blood. The source is a man between 18 and 35 years old in good health. Each CDR3 is given with its conserved first and last residue. A D gene is named only where the DNA matches it firmly. The size of a clone is reported for some rows only, either as once, few or many, or as a class for expanded clones.

CASSEYLSGHTDTQYF	TGTGCCAGCAGTGAATACTTGAGCGGTCACACAGATACGCAGTATTTT	NA	NA	TRBV25-1	TRBJ2-3
CASSYLNLAGGYNNEQFF	TGTGCCAGCAGTTACTTGAACTTGGCGGGAGGCTATAACAATGAGCAGTTCTTC	NA	TRBD2	TRBV6-5	TRBJ2-1
CASTSAGEQYF	TGTGCCAGCACCTCCGCGGGCGAGCAGTACTTC	NA	NA	TRBV6-5	TRBJ2-7
CASSHRDFYEQYF	TGTGCCAGCAGCCACCGTGACTTTTACGAGCAGTACTTC	NA	NA	TRBV4-2	TRBJ2-7
CATSRDTGPYEQYF	TGTGCCACCAGCAGAGATACAGGTCCCTACGAGCAGTACTTC	few	NA	TRBV15	TRBJ2-7
CASSFGDSFDNEQYF	TGTGCCAGCAGCTTCGGAGACAGCTTTGACAATGAGCAGTACTTC	NA	NA	TRBV7-2	TRBJ2-7
CASCPLGTSGQETQYF	TGTGCCAGCTGCCCTCTGGGGACTAGCGGGCAAGAGACCCAGTACTTC	few	TRBD2	TRBV12-3/TRBV12-4	TRBJ2-5
CASSMGDSTQDTQYF	TGTGCCAGTAGTATGGGGGACAGCACCCAGGATACGCAGTATTTT	NA	TRBD1	TRBV19	TRBJ2-3
CASWARSGFNEQFF	TGTGCCAGTTGGGCCAGGTCGGGTTTCAATGAGCAGTTCTTC	NA	NA	TRBV6-6	TRBJ2-1
CASSQDSKGDGYTF	TGTGCCAGCAGCCAAGACTCTAAAGGAGATGGCTACACCTTC	NA	NA	TRBV4-2	TRBJ1-2
CASRTGDEQYF	TGTGCCAGCAGGACGGGGGACGAGCAGTACTTC	few	NA	TRBV7-8	TRBJ2-7
CAIGTPGTQETQYF	TGTGCCATAGGGACCCCAGGAACCCAAGAGACCCAGTACTTC	NA	NA	TRBV10-3	TRBJ2-5
CASSLLGFGADTQYF	TGCGCCAGCAGCCTACTTGGTTTTGGCGCAGATACGCAGTATTTT	many	NA	TRBV5-1	TRBJ2-3
CSARSKTVYQETQYF	TGCAGTGCTAGGAGCAAGACAGTCTACCAAGAGACCCAGTACTTC	few	NA	TRBV20-1	TRBJ2-5
CASSIGQGADEQYF	TGTGCCAGCAGTATAGGACAGGGGGCGGACGAGCAGTACTTC	NA	TRBD1	TRBV6-1	TRBJ2-7
CSAAGAGNYGYTF	TGCAGTGCCGCGGGGGCAGGGAACTATGGCTACACCTTC	NA	NA	TRBV20-1	TRBJ1-2
CASSQDQLLPQTTNEKLFF	TGCGCCAGCAGCCAAGATCAACTTTTACCGCAGACAACTAATGAAAAACTGTTTTTT	once	NA	TRBV4-1	TRBJ1-4
CASSLGRNRYEQYF	TGTGCCAGCAGCTTAGGTCGAAACCGCTACGAGCAGTACTTC	NA	NA	TRBV7-2	TRBJ2-7
CASSLTSYYEQYF	TGCGCCAGCAGCTTAACTAGTTACTACGAGCAGTACTTC	once	NA	TRBV5-1	TRBJ2-7
CASGDRLFTDTRYF	TGCGCCAGCGGGGACAGACTATTCACAGATACGCGGTATTTT	NA	TRBD1	TRBV4-1	TRBJ2-3
CSARKGQGGRYEQYF	TGCAGTGCTAGAAAGGGACAGGGGGGACGCTACGAGCAGTACTTC	NA	TRBD1	TRBV20-1	TRBJ2-7
CASRSFGQGRDYGYTF	TGTGCCAGCAGATCCTTCGGACAGGGGAGAGACTATGGCTACACCTTC	NA	TRBD1	TRBV12-3/TRBV12-4	TRBJ1-2
CSARGGLAGSSDTQYF	TGCAGTGCTAGAGGAGGACTAGCGGGATCTTCAGATACGCAGTATTTT	few	TRBD2	TRBV20-1	TRBJ2-3
CASSVPTVPSYNEQFF	TGCGCCAGCAGCGTGCCGACAGTTCCTTCCTACAATGAGCAGTTCTTC	NA	NA	TRBV5-1	TRBJ2-1
CATKERQIGTEAFF	TGTGCCACAAAAGAAAGGCAGATTGGCACTGAAGCTTTCTTT	NA	NA	TRBV6-2/TRBV6-3	TRBJ1-1
CASSPRGNSYEQYF	TGTGCCAGCAGCCCGCGGGGGAACTCCTACGAGCAGTACTTC	many	TRBD2	TRBV7-2	TRBJ2-7
CASSQVLGGTEQYF	TGTGCCAGCAGCCAAGTGCTTGGTGGGACCGAGCAGTACTTC	NA	NA	TRBV3-1	TRBJ2-7
CASSYSRLGDTIYF	TGTGCCAGCAGTTACAGTCGCTTAGGTGACACCATATATTTT	NA	NA	TRBV6-5	TRBJ1-3
CASSDTPTSLDEAFF	TGTGCCAGCAGTGATACCCCAACCTCCCTCGATGAAGCTTTCTTT	NA	NA	TRBV6-1	TRBJ1-1
CSAERVNVAREQYF	TGCAGTGCTGAGCGCGTTAACGTCGCCCGCGAGCAGTACTTC	NA	NA	TRBV20-1	TRBJ2-7
CASTVYRTLTYEQYF	TGTGCCAGCACCGTGTACCGGACATTAACCTACGAGCAGTACTTC	NA	NA	TRBV28	TRBJ2-7
CAISVEESYGYTF	TGTGCCATCAGTGTTGAGGAATCCTATGGCTACACCTTC	NA	NA	TRBV10-3	TRBJ1-2